This T cell receptor beta chain was identified in a study of blood T cell repertoires in COVID-19. The overall study: T cells, B-cell-depleted T cells, or PBMCs provided the cDNA or gDNA that served as material.

The repertoire was sequenced with immunoSEQ multiplex PCR; TCRdb's copy has only in-frame clones and lacks some. The sample consists of about 320,000 clones, roughly 89% of them appearing once. Participant ages covered roughly 18 to 89 years across around 22 US areas. Each participant's cohort was designated according to participant-reported clinical history. Donors in Cohort 3 counted as recovered after two negative PCRs, clearance, or symptom resolution. Germline values: CDR1 LNHDA, CDR2 SQIVND (reference sequence). The CDR3 is 13 amino acids. V shed 5 bases, J shed 6 bases, and the junction held 4 bases outside the gene matches.

The J gene is TRBJ1-5, the V gene TRBV19, with TRBD1 identical over 7 bases. This sequence originates from a woman aged 18-30 years who had recovered from COVID-19. The sample consisted of PBMCs or T cells enriched from blood (not recorded which). The CDR3 sequence: CASSPGGGQPQHF. The CDR3 nucleotides are TGTGCCAGTAGTCCAGGGGGTGGTCAGCCCCAGCATTTT.